The rows below give T cell receptor beta chains drawn from one sample of a study of OX40 agonist ivuxolimab in advanced cancers. Sequenced by immunoSEQ multiplex PCR; TCRdb stores in-frame clones only, minus some. This table holds 60,000 to 85,000 clones, 94% found once. Specimen: CD4+ or CD8+ T cells sorted from blood, collected in a trial of the OX40 agonist ivuxolimab. These receptors were collected from an adult with an advanced solid tumor such as melanoma, head and neck, liver or kidney cancer. Each CDR3 is given with its conserved first and last residue. The D gene is left open where the match is weak. The listing skips clone size in some rows; elsewhere it reads once, few, many or a size class.

len	abundance	v_gene	d_gene	j_gene	CDR3nt	CDR3aa
15	NA	TRBV21-1	NA	TRBJ2-7	TGTGCCACCGTACGTGGAGCAACAACTACCTACGAGCAGTACTTC	CATVRGATTTYEQYF
14	NA	TRBV19	NA	TRBJ2-7	TGTGCCAGTAGTATAGACGGACTCTACTACGAGCAGTACTTC	CASSIDGLYYEQYF
15	medium-sized	TRBV6-6	TRBD1	TRBJ1-2	TGTGCCAGCAGTCCATCGACAGGGGTGGCCTATGGCTACACCTTC	CASSPSTGVAYGYTF
17	NA	TRBV15	NA	TRBJ1-4	TGTGCCACCAGCAGCGAAGCTTACAGGGTGTCTAATGAAAAACTGTTTTTT	CATSSEAYRVSNEKLFF
14	NA	TRBV11-2	TRBD1	TRBJ2-1	TGTGCCAGCACCCACAGGGGGCATAGGAATGAGCAGTTCTTC	CASTHRGHRNEQFF
14	NA	TRBV6-4	TRBD2	TRBJ2-3	TGTGCCAGCAGTGACGGACTAGCGGGGGATACGCAGTATTTT	CASSDGLAGDTQYF
16	NA	TRBV4-1	TRBD2	TRBJ2-2	TGCGCCAGCAGCCAAGGTCCTAGCGGGAGGGCCGGGGAGCTGTTTTTT	CASSQGPSGRAGELFF
16	NA	TRBV27	NA	TRBJ2-1	TGTGCCAGCAGTTTTTCCCCCGGGACTGCCAACAATGAGCAGTTCTTC	CASSFSPGTANNEQFF
18	NA	TRBV4-3	NA	TRBJ2-2	TGCGCCAGCAGCCAAGATGATCCGGCGGGATTTCAGGGCGGGGAGCTGTTTTTT	CASSQDDPAGFQGGELFF
16	NA	TRBV4-3	TRBD1	TRBJ2-3	TGCGCCAGCAGCCAAGATGGGCCTGAACAGGGGCATACGCAGTATTTT	CASSQDGPEQGHTQYF
14	NA	TRBV5-5	TRBD2	TRBJ2-1	TGTGCCAGCAGCTTCCCTAGCGGGTACAATGAGCAGTTCTTC	CASSFPSGYNEQFF
15	NA	TRBV6-6	NA	TRBJ1-2	TGTGCCAGCAGTTACTCGAAGGGGGATGGCTATGGCTACACCTTC	CASSYSKGDGYGYTF
14	NA	TRBV6-5	NA	TRBJ2-7	TGTGCCAGCAGCTACTGGGACGGATCCTACGAGCAGTACTTC	CASSYWDGSYEQYF
14	NA	TRBV6-5	NA	TRBJ2-3	TGTGCCAGCAGTAGCCGCGCTCGCACAGATACGCAGTATTTT	CASSSRARTDTQYF
14	NA	TRBV7-2	NA	TRBJ1-3	TGTGCCAGCAGCTTATCCGACGATGGAAACACCATATATTTT	CASSLSDDGNTIYF
16	NA	TRBV9	NA	TRBJ1-6	TGTGCCAGCAGCGTAGGAGGTAGCTCCTATAATTCACCCCTCCACTTT	CASSVGGSSYNSPLHF
15	NA	TRBV4-1	NA	TRBJ2-7	TGCGCCAGCAGCCAGTTTTCGGGGGACTCCTACGAGCAGTACTTC	CASSQFSGDSYEQYF
15	NA	TRBV7-2	NA	TRBJ2-7	TGTGCCAGCAGCTTAGAGGCGGGTGGTCCCTACGAGCAGTACTTC	CASSLEAGGPYEQYF
15	NA	TRBV11-2	NA	TRBJ2-1	TGTGCCAGCAGCCGGCTGAGCGCCGGGGCCCATGAGCAGTTCTTC	CASSRLSAGAHEQFF
18	once	TRBV5-1	TRBD2	TRBJ2-7	TGCGCCAGCAGCTTGGCGAGGCACCTGACTAGCCCTTCCTACGAGCAGTACTTC	CASSLARHLTSPSYEQYF
13	NA	TRBV6-5	NA	TRBJ1-2	TGTGCCAGCAGTTACTCACCCTCGGCGGGCTACACCTTC	CASSYSPSAGYTF
13	NA	TRBV7-6	NA	TRBJ2-1	TGTGCCAGCAGTTGGGCGGGGAGCAATGAGCAGTTCTTC	CASSWAGSNEQFF
16	NA	TRBV4-1	NA	TRBJ2-2	TGCGCCAGCAGACCTGGACAGTGGGTGAACACCGGGGAGCTGTTTTTT	CASRPGQWVNTGELFF
14	NA	TRBV27	NA	TRBJ1-5	TGTGCCAGCTCCTTAGGGTGGGGGTTAGAGCCCCAGCATTTT	CASSLGWGLEPQHF
14	NA	TRBV7-6	NA	TRBJ1-1	TGTGCCAGCAGCTTTCTTTACGGGAACACTGAAGCTTTCTTT	CASSFLYGNTEAFF
16	once	TRBV11-2	TRBD2	TRBJ2-7	TGTGCCAGCAGCTTTACTAGCGGGGGGTATTTCTACGAGCAGTACTTC	CASSFTSGGYFYEQYF
14	NA	TRBV28	NA	TRBJ1-1	TGTGCCAGCAGCCCTAGGGGGTTGAACACTGAAGCTTTCTTT	CASSPRGLNTEAFF
14	NA	TRBV28	NA	TRBJ1-3	TGTGCCAGCGTCTCGGACGGCTCTGGAAACACCATATATTTT	CASVSDGSGNTIYF
12	NA	TRBV28	NA	TRBJ2-7	TGTGCCAGCAGTTTAGGGGATTACGAGCAGTACTTC	CASSLGDYEQYF
14	NA	TRBV2	TRBD2	TRBJ2-7	TGTGCCCTTGGGCAGCGGGGGTCCGCCTACGAGCAGTACTTC	CALGQRGSAYEQYF
16	NA	TRBV6-6	NA	TRBJ2-7	TGTGCCAGCACCCCCGTCCTCAGGGACACCCCCTACGAGCAGTACTTC	CASTPVLRDTPYEQYF
14	NA	TRBV4-1	TRBD1	TRBJ2-7	TGCGCCAGCAGCCAGGGACAGGGTTCCTACGAGCAGTACTTC	CASSQGQGSYEQYF
14	NA	TRBV9	NA	TRBJ1-5	TGTGCCAGCAGCCCTGGATGGGGGAGTCAGCCCCAGCATTTT	CASSPGWGSQPQHF
17	NA	TRBV27	NA	TRBJ2-1	TGTGCCAGCAGTCCGCTGAGGGGGGTGAGCTCCTACAATGAGCAGTTCTTC	CASSPLRGVSSYNEQFF
17	NA	TRBV9	TRBD2	TRBJ2-2	TGTGCCAGCAGCGTAGCTATAGCGGGGGGTTACACCGGGGAGCTGTTTTTT	CASSVAIAGGYTGELFF
16	NA	TRBV5-6	NA	TRBJ2-3	TGTGCCAGCAGCCCCCGAGGGCGGCAATACACAGATACGCAGTATTTT	CASSPRGRQYTDTQYF
16	NA	TRBV13	TRBD1	TRBJ2-5	TGTGCCAGCTCCCTAAGTCCCGGGACAGGGCCGGAGACCCAGTACTTC	CASSLSPGTGPETQYF
14	NA	TRBV4-1	NA	TRBJ2-2	TGCGCCAGCAGCCAAGACAGGGTGACCGGGGAGCTGTTTTTT	CASSQDRVTGELFF
16	NA	TRBV5-1	TRBD1	TRBJ2-7	TGCGCCAGCAGCTTGGTGTCCGGACAGGGCCTTAAAGAGCAGTACTTC	CASSLVSGQGLKEQYF
14	NA	TRBV30	TRBD1	TRBJ2-2	TGTGCCTGGAGTCCTGGACAGGGCTCCGGGGAGCTGTTTTTT	CAWSPGQGSGELFF
14	NA	TRBV2	NA	TRBJ2-3	TGTGCCAGCAGTGCCCCCCAGGACACAGATACGCAGTATTTT	CASSAPQDTDTQYF
16	NA	TRBV10-3	TRBD1	TRBJ2-7	TGTGCCATCAATGACTACCCTGGGACAGGGGACTACGAGCAGTACTTC	CAINDYPGTGDYEQYF
13	NA	TRBV9	NA	TRBJ2-1	TGTGCCAGCAGCCTCCGACAGTACAATGAGCAGTTCTTC	CASSLRQYNEQFF